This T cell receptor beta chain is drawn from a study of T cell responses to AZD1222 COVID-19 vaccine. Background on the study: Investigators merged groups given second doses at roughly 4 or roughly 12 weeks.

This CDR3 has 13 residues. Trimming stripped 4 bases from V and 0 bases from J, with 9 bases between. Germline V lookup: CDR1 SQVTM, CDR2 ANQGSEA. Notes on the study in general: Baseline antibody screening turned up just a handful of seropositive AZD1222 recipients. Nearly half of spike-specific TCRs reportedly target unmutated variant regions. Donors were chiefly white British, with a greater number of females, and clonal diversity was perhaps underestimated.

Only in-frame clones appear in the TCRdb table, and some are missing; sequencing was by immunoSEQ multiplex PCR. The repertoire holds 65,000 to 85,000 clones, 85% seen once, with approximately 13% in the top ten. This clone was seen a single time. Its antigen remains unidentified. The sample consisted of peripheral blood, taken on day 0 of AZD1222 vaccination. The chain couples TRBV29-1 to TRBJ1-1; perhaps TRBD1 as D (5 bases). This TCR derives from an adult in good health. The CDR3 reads CSVVRTMNTEAFF. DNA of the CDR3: TGCAGCGTTGTTAGGACAATGAACACTGAAGCTTTCTTT.